This T cell receptor beta chain is from a study of technical replicates of blood from several donors. This CDR3 region has 13 residues. Trimming cost V 8 bases and J 2 bases, with 12 bases left between them. Germline CDR1 and CDR2: MNHEY and SVGAGI. Some clones are missing from TCRdb's copy, which holds only in-frame ones; the method was immunoSEQ multiplex PCR. The sample lists tens of thousands of clones, around 92% occurring once. The V call is TRBV6-5, the J call TRBJ1-2; D might be TRBD1 (5 bases). This clonotype was obtained from a human donor in good health. Some clones in this sample may be carry-over from other donors' samples. The material sequenced was T cells isolated from PBMCs. The CDR3 protein is CASGTPGNYGYTF. DNA of the CDR3: TGTGCCAGCGGAACGCCAGGGAACTATGGCTACACCTTC.